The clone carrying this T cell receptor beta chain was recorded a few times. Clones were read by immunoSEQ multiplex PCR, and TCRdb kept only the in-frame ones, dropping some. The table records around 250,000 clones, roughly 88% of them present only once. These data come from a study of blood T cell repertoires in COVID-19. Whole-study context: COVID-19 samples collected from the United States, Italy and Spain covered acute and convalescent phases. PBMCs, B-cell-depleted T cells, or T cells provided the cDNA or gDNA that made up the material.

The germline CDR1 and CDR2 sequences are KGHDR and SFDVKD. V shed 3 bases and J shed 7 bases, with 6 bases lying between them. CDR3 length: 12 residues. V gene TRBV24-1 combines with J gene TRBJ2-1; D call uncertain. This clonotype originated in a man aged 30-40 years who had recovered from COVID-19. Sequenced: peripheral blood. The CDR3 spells CATSDELNEQFF. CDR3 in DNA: TGTGCCACCAGTGATGAGTTAAATGAGCAGTTCTTC.